One and the same sample provided the 26 T cell receptor beta chains below, sequenced in a study of Ad26.COV2.S vaccination and SARS-CoV-2 variants. Using immunoSEQ multiplex PCR, the repertoire was profiled, and TCRdb retains in-frame clones only, with some absent. The table records some 300,000 clones, around 84% of them present only once. Treatment indicated: around 19 received Ad26.COV2.S at low or high dose, single or two shots; 5 received placebo; per-sample allocation not given. Sampling occurred on day 63 after the first vaccine or placebo injection. The specimen was peripheral blood, collected in a trial of Ad26.COV2.S vaccine versus placebo. These receptors came from a person between 18 and 65 years old who received the Ad26.COV2.S COVID-19 vaccine or a placebo.

J is TRBJ2-7 and V is TRBV5-1, with D hard to call. The CDR3 runs 14 residues. Germline lookup yields CDR1 SGHRS and CDR2 YFSETQ. V was pared by 0 bases and J by 3 bases, with 10 bases between. This chain's CDR3 is CASSLAASRYEQYF. CDR3 nucleotides: TGCGCCAGCAGCTTGGCGGCCAGCCGCTACGAGCAGTACTTC.

This clone is a singleton in its sample. The V and J genes are TRBV7-2 and TRBJ1-4; 9 positions match TRBD1. V shed 5 bases, J shed 4 bases, and the junction held 5 bases outside the gene matches. The CDR3 sequence is 15 residues long. The germline gives CDR1 SGHTA, CDR2 FQGNSA. CDR3 in amino acids: CASSLQGASNEKLFF. Here the CDR3 DNA reads TGTGCCAGCAGCCTACAGGGGGCTAGTAATGAAAAACTGTTTTTT.

This clone was counted a few times. The rearrangement joins TRBV19 to TRBJ1-1, with D possibly being TRBD1 (6 bases). This CDR3 has 15 residues. Germline V gene lookup returns CDR1 LNHDA and CDR2 SQIVND (reference sequence). Trimming left V 8 bases short and J 6 bases short, with 22 bases between. CDR3 residues: CASAGVGIGSPEAFF. Written as DNA, the CDR3 is TGTGCCAGTGCAGGGGTCGGAATTGGGAGCCCTGAAGCTTTCTTT.

The chain couples TRBV6-6 to TRBJ2-7, with D perhaps given as TRBD1 or TRBD2 (5 bases each). Trimming pared 8 bases from V and 2 bases from J, leaving 19 bases between. The CDR3 length is 15 residues. Germline CDR1 reads MNHNY; CDR2 reads SVGAGI (reference sequence). The CDR3 is CASLPGPGRTYEQYF. In DNA form, the CDR3 reads TGTGCCAGCCTACCGGGGCCAGGTAGAACCTACGAGCAGTACTTC.

V usage is TRBV5-4 and J usage is TRBJ1-2; the D gene is possibly TRBD1 (5 bases). The CDR3 runs 15 residues. Deletions cut 5 bases from V and 5 bases from J, with 19 bases between. CDR1 and CDR2 from the germline V gene are SGHNT and YYREEE (reference sequence). This chain's CDR3 is CASRLTGHALYGYTF. The CDR3 DNA reads as TGTGCCAGCAGACTAACAGGACACGCACTTTATGGCTACACCTTC. Filled out from reference TRBV5-4 and TRBJ1-2, the complete variable domain reads ETGVTQSPTHLIKTRGQQVTLRCSSQSGHNTVSWYQQALGQGPQFIFQYYREEENGRGNFPPRFSGLQFPNYSSELNVNALELDDSALYLCASRLTGHALYGYTFGSGTRLTVV.

J is TRBJ1-2 and V is TRBV7-9; D remains ambiguous. The CDR3 totals 14 residues. CDR1 SEHNR and CDR2 FQNEAQ come from the germline V gene (reference sequence). Trimming removed 4 bases at V and 5 bases at J, with 14 bases between. CDR3 in amino acids: CASSSAAAAYGYTF. As DNA, the CDR3 is TGTGCCAGCAGCTCCGCTGCGGCAGCTTATGGCTACACCTTC.

This clone was recorded once. The chain couples TRBV6-5 to TRBJ1-2; the D gene is possibly TRBD1 (6 bases). The V end was cut by 6 bases, the J end by 8 bases, with 16 bases between. The CDR3 extends over 13 amino acids. Germline values: CDR1 MNHEY, CDR2 SVGAGI. CDR3 nucleotide sequence: TGTGCCAGCAGCCGCGACAGGAACGGGGGCTACACCTTC. This translates into CASSRDRNGGYTF.

The chain has TRBV18 and TRBJ2-7, with TRBD2 identical over 13 bases. The CDR3 extends over 17 amino acids. Germline CDR1 is KGHSH and CDR2 is LQKENI. Trimming cost V 6 bases and J 0 bases; bases outside gene matches: 8. The CDR3 protein is CASSPGTSGAVSYEQYF. CDR3 nucleotides: TGTGCCAGCTCCCCCGGGACTAGCGGGGCAGTCTCCTACGAGCAGTACTTC.

This chain joins TRBV6-1 and TRBJ1-2; TRBD1 agrees at 9 bases. Germline V gene lookup returns CDR1 MNHNS and CDR2 SASEGT. The CDR3 has 15 amino acids. V shed 3 bases and J 4 bases; nucleotides not matched to a gene: 6. CDR3 region: CASSDSGQGSYGYTF. The CDR3 region has the DNA TGTGCCAGCAGTGATAGCGGACAGGGGTCCTATGGCTACACCTTC.

The chain carries TRBV6-2 or TRBV6-3 and TRBJ2-2, with 10 bases lining up with TRBD1. Germline CDR1 reads MNHEY; CDR2 reads SVGEGT. V shed 2 bases and J 0 bases; nucleotides not matched to a gene: 15. The CDR3 spans 21 residues. The CDR3 region is CASSYPIWTGGNTPNTGELFF. As DNA, the CDR3 is TGTGCCAGCAGTTACCCTATCTGGACAGGGGGAAATACTCCGAACACCGGGGAGCTGTTTTTT.

This clone has more than one count but fewer than ten. The V call is TRBV7-9, the J call TRBJ1-3; tentatively, D is TRBD1 (5 bases). The germline V gene has CDR1 SEHNR and CDR2 FQNEAQ (reference sequence). CDR3 length: 16 residues. The ends were cut back, 1 base at V and 4 bases at J, with 14 bases in the middle. This CDR3 is CASSLGRAGRGNTIYF. For the CDR3, the DNA is TGTGCCAGCAGCTTAGGCAGGGCGGGAAGAGGAAACACCATATATTTT.

The rearrangement joins TRBV4-3 to TRBJ2-5, with no clear D. The CDR3 sequence is 15 residues long. V lost 2 bases and J lost 1, with 11 bases in between. Germline CDR1 reads LGHNA; CDR2 reads YSLEER. The CDR3 DNA reads TGCGCCAGCAGCCAATCCGAGATCCCCCAAGAGACCCAGTACTTC. It yields the protein CASSQSEIPQETQYF.

The chain links TRBV6-6 to TRBJ2-7; the D call may be TRBD1 or TRBD2 (5 bases each). V gave up 0 bases and J gave up 2 bases, with 8 bases separating them. CDR1 MNHNY and CDR2 SVGAGI come from the germline V gene (reference sequence). The CDR3 extends over 14 amino acids. CDR3 DNA: TGTGCCAGCAGTTACTCGGGGGTTCCCTACGAGCAGTACTTC. Amino acid sequence: CASSYSGVPYEQYF.

The V gene is TRBV29-1, the J gene TRBJ2-5; perhaps TRBD1 as D (5 bases). This CDR3 comprises 14 residues. With 0 bases removed from V and 4 bases from J, the gap between germline ends came to 12 bases. CDR1 SQVTM and CDR2 ANQGSEA come from the germline V gene. The CDR3, as DNA: TGCAGCGTTGAAGATAACTTGGGGCTAGAGACCCAGTACTTC. Translated: CSVEDNLGLETQYF.

The chain joins TRBV6-2 or TRBV6-3 to TRBJ2-3; D gene uncertain. V was shortened by 4 bases and J by 2 bases, with 7 bases between the two germline ends. This CDR3 is built from 13 residues. Looked up from germline, CDR1 is MNHEY and CDR2 is SVGEGT. The CDR3 reads CASSSPHTDTQYF. The CDR3 nucleotides are TGTGCCAGCAGTTCCCCTCACACAGATACGCAGTATTTT.

This clone has just one count. The chain recombines TRBV10-3 with TRBJ1-2; no reliable D call. Per the germline V gene, CDR1 is ENHRY and CDR2 is SYGVKD. The germline V and J ends were trimmed by 0 bases and 4 bases, with 12 bases remaining between them. This CDR3 is 15 amino acids long. The CDR3 reads CAISESYGVSYGYTF. The CDR3 nucleotides read TGTGCCATCAGTGAGTCTTACGGGGTTAGCTATGGCTACACCTTC.

This CDR3 is CASSPPPQGNNQPQHF. The CDR3 nucleotides are TGTGCCAGCTCACCACCGCCACAGGGAAACAATCAGCCCCAGCATTTT. The chain couples TRBV18 to TRBJ1-5; TRBD1 might be the D (6 bases). The germline V gene encodes CDR1 KGHSH and CDR2 LQKENI. The CDR3 runs 16 residues. The germline V and J ends were trimmed by 0 bases and 3 bases, with 12 bases remaining between them.

This chain uses TRBV4-3 with TRBJ2-3; D uncertain. The CDR3 length is 16 residues. CDR1 LGHNA and CDR2 YSLEER come from the germline V gene. Trimming cost V 0 bases and J 5 bases, with 15 bases left between them. This CDR3 is CASSQDGIGGQDTQYF. CDR3 sequence (DNA): TGCGCCAGCAGCCAAGATGGGATCGGCGGTCAAGATACGCAGTATTTT.

The V call is TRBV10-3, the J call TRBJ1-2, with 9 bases matching TRBD1. Losses at the gene ends were 1 base for V and 4 bases for J; bases not matched to a gene: 4. The germline gives CDR1 ENHRY, CDR2 SYGVKD. This CDR3 region has 15 residues. The CDR3 DNA is TGTGCCATCAGTGAGTGGGGACAGGGTGGCTATGGCTACACCTTC. Its translation is CAISEWGQGGYGYTF.

The rearrangement uses TRBV19 and TRBJ2-7; D not resolved. CDR1 is LNHDA and CDR2 is SQIVND in the germline V gene (reference sequence). This CDR3 is built from 13 residues. V was pared by 4 bases and J by 3 bases, with 10 bases between. The CDR3 coding sequence is TGTGCCAGTAGTAGAGAAGGCTTCTACGAGCAGTACTTC. Protein: CASSREGFYEQYF.

Here the CDR3 DNA reads TGTGCCACCAGCCAGGACAGGGGGGACACTGAAGCTTTCTTT. It encodes CATSQDRGDTEAFF. The V call is TRBV15, the J call TRBJ1-1; 10 bases match TRBD1. After removal of 5 bases from V and 3 bases from J, the junction contained 3 bases not matched to a gene. This CDR3 comprises 14 residues. Looked up from germline, CDR1 is LNHNV and CDR2 is YYDKDF (reference sequence).

As regards this clone: Other DNA sequences from this sample encode an identical CDR3 as well. The rearrangement uses TRBV6-5 and TRBJ1-1; TRBD1 agrees at 7 bases. The ends lost 5 bases at V and 0 bases at J; junction bases unmatched: 3. Germline assignment: CDR1 MNHEY and CDR2 SVGAGI. The CDR3 covers 14 residues. CDR3 sequence (DNA): TGTGCCAGCAGTAGACAGGGTATGAACACTGAAGCTTTCTTT. Its translation: CASSRQGMNTEAFF.

The chain employs TRBV20-1 and TRBJ1-1; D gene ambiguous. The V end lost 5 bases, the J end lost 9 bases, and 13 bases lay between the germline ends. Germline V gene lookup returns CDR1 DFQATT and CDR2 SNEGSKA (reference sequence). This CDR3 is 11 amino acids long. The CDR3 reads CSASPLEKAFF. The CDR3 DNA follows: TGCAGTGCTTCGCCACTGGAAAAAGCTTTCTTT.

The chain combines TRBV5-6 with TRBJ1-6; D is perhaps TRBD1 (5 bases). This CDR3 region has 14 residues. Germline-derived CDR1 and CDR2 are SGHDT and YYEEEE. The V gene lost 5 bases and the J gene lost 7 bases, with 13 bases spanning the gap. Written as DNA, the CDR3 is TGTGCCAGCAGAGAGGGGAAGGGAAATTCACCCCTCCACTTT. Encoded protein: CASREGKGNSPLHF.

J is TRBJ2-7 and V is TRBV19, with unresolved D. CDR1 LNHDA and CDR2 SQIVND come from the germline V gene (reference sequence). CDR3 size: 16 residues. Trimming removed 4 bases at V and 4 bases at J, with 20 bases between. The CDR3 region is CASSTPQEGYLYEQYF. DNA of the CDR3: TGTGCCAGTAGTACCCCGCAGGAAGGGTATTTGTACGAGCAGTACTTC.

V is TRBV7-2 and J is TRBJ2-5, with 8 bases aligning to TRBD2. This CDR3 is built from 19 residues. Germline trimming cut 5 bases from V and 5 bases from J; bases unmatched to any gene: 22. Looked up from germline, CDR1 is SGHTA and CDR2 is FQGNSA. The CDR3 DNA reads as TGTGCCAGCAGCAAAACCGTGAGCGTAGCGGGGTGGCCAATGGAGACCCAGTACTTC. Translating gives CASSKTVSVAGWPMETQYF.